Shown below are 7 T cell receptor beta chains from a single sample sequenced in a study of radiation and T cells in renal cell carcinoma. Specified treatment: 15 Gy SBRT to primary tumor, nephrectomy 4 weeks later. TCRdb's table, derived via immunoSEQ multiplex PCR, lists solely in-frame clones and lacks some. Of 15,000 to 20,000 clones listed, 55% are singletons. The sequencing used tumor tissue, collected from a patient whose treatment included radiotherapy and nephrectomy. Every receptor here comes from a man aged 45-60 years with renal cell carcinoma.

V gene TRBV7-2 combines with J gene TRBJ2-3; maybe TRBD2 (7 bases). The CDR3 totals 15 residues. CDR1 is SGHTA, CDR2 FQGNSA, per germline. Trimming pared 2 bases from V and 4 bases from J, leaving 13 bases between. CDR3 amino acids: CASSLLGGQADTQYF. CDR3 in DNA: TGTGCCAGCAGCTTATTGGGGGGGCAGGCAGATACGCAGTATTTT.

The CDR3 loop is CASSIAPGETQYF. CDR3 sequence (DNA): TGCGCCAGCAGCATTGCCCCGGGGGAGACCCAGTACTTC. This chain connects TRBV5-1 to TRBJ2-5, with a weak D call TRBD2 (5 bases). The ends were cut back, 4 bases at V and 5 bases at J, with 12 bases in the middle. The CDR3 runs to 13 residues. Per germline, CDR1 SGHRS and CDR2 YFSETQ. The full variable domain, in which reference TRBV5-1 and TRBJ2-5 provide the parts outside the CDR3, is KAGVTQTPRYLIKTRGQQVTLSCSPISGHRSVSWYQQTPGQGLQFLFEYFSETQRNKGNFPGRFSGRQFSNSRSEMNVSTLELGDSALYLCASSIAPGETQYFGPGTRLLVL.

The chain joins TRBV5-1 to TRBJ2-5; TRBD1 matches 12 bases. Per the germline V gene, CDR1 is SGHRS and CDR2 is YFSETQ. The CDR3 covers 15 residues. V dropped 5 bases and J dropped 5; count of bases not matched to a gene: 7. This CDR3 reads CASRTGTGGFETQYF. The CDR3 DNA is TGCGCCAGCAGAACCGGGACAGGGGGCTTCGAGACCCAGTACTTC.

This chain joins TRBV7-2 and TRBJ2-7, with 7 nucleotides matching TRBD2. Unmatched junction bases numbered 8, after V lost 3 bases and J lost 3 bases. CDR1 and CDR2 from the germline V gene are SGHTA and FQGNSA. This CDR3 is built from 15 residues. The CDR3 is CASSFQFGTNYEQYF. In DNA, the CDR3 is TGTGCCAGCAGCTTTCAATTCGGGACTAACTACGAGCAGTACTTC.

V is TRBV6-1 and J is TRBJ2-5, with D tentatively TRBD1 (6 bases). There are 14 residues in the CDR3. Trimming stripped 2 bases from V and 6 bases from J, with 13 bases between. From germline, CDR1 is MNHNS and CDR2 SASEGT. The chain's CDR3 is CASSEILGTQTQYF. The DNA for the CDR3 is TGTGCCAGCAGTGAAATATTGGGGACACAGACCCAGTACTTC.

The chain combines TRBV4-2 with TRBJ1-4; unclear D gene. Germline V lookup: CDR1 LGHNA, CDR2 YNFKEQ. CDR3 length equals 14 residues. V lost 5 bases and J lost 3, with 10 bases in between. The chain's CDR3 is CASSSRRSNEKLFF. CDR3 nucleotide sequence: TGTGCCAGCAGCTCCCGACGTTCTAATGAAAAACTGTTTTTT.

The chain uses TRBV5-4 and TRBJ2-7, with D possibly TRBD2 on 6 matching bases. Germline V gene data show CDR1 as SGHNT and CDR2 as YYREEE (reference sequence). The CDR3 covers 16 residues. V was trimmed by 4 bases and J by 1 base, leaving 18 bases between them. As DNA, the CDR3 is TGTGCCAGCAGCCCGGGGGTGGATAGGGCGTCCTACGAGCAGTACTTC. It specifies CASSPGVDRASYEQYF.